A single sample gave rise to the 10 T cell receptor beta chains below, sequenced in a study of human T cells and chemical hapten exposure. Specified time point: patch test 1, 2 weeks after DPC sensitization. Regarding treatment: therapeutic diphenylcyclopropenone sensitization with weekly scalp DPC. In TCRdb, the RACE reads were re-called with MiXCR into one record per CDR3 protein. The table shows 300,000 to 350,000 distinct CDR3 sequences, with about 7% occurring only once. The material sequenced was whole blood, taken in connection with sensitization to the hapten diphenylcyclopropenone (DPC). The receptors were sampled from a woman aged 18 to 35 with alopecia areata. Some clones in this sample may be carry-over from other donors' samples.

This chain joins TRBV25-1 and TRBJ2-1, with no clear D. The germline V gene has CDR1 MGHDK and CDR2 SYGVNS. V was trimmed by 2 bases and J by 5 bases, leaving 7 bases between them. CDR3 length equals 13 residues. Here the CDR3 DNA reads TGTGCCAGCAGTGAACTTAGGAACAATGAGCAGTTCTTC. This translates into CASSELRNNEQFF. Together with reference TRBV25-1 and TRBJ2-1, the CDR3 gives the full variable domain: EADIYQTPRYLVIGTGKKITLECSQTMGHDKMYWYQQDPGMELHLIHYSYGVNSTEKGDLSSESTVSRIRTEHFPLTLESARPSHTSQYLCASSELRNNEQFFGPGTRLTVL.

There are many counts of this clonotype. The chain links TRBV20-1 to TRBJ2-7; TRBD1 aligns across 7 bases. Trimming at V came to 0 bases and at J to 1 base, leaving 6 bases not matched to a gene. CDR1 and CDR2 (germline): DFQATT, SNEGSKA (reference sequence). The CDR3 consists of 15 residues. This CDR3 reads CSAREPRQGSYEQYF. CDR3 in DNA: TGCAGTGCTAGAGAGCCTAGACAGGGTTCCTACGAGCAGTACTTC.

The chain uses TRBV5-4 and TRBJ1-6; maybe TRBD1 (5 bases). Trimming pared 1 base from V and 7 bases from J, leaving 12 bases between. This CDR3 comprises 15 residues. The germline V gene has CDR1 SGHNT and CDR2 YYREEE (reference sequence). CDR3 protein: CASSLIQGQNSPLHF. CDR3 sequence (DNA): TGTGCCAGCAGCTTGATTCAGGGCCAGAATTCACCCCTCCACTTT.

This clonotype was seen many times. The chain is built from TRBV21-1 and TRBJ2-7; the table assigns TRBD2, which was not confirmed against the DNA. TRBV21-1 is recorded as a pseudogene. The length of the CDR3 is 15 residues. CDR3 in DNA: TGTGCCAGCAGCTCGCAGCTAGGGAGCGACTACGAGCAGTACTTC. It yields the protein CASSSQLGSDYEQYF.

This clonotype came up many times. V is TRBV6-6 and J is TRBJ2-7, with D maybe TRBD2 (5 bases). The V gene's germline CDR1 is MNHNY and CDR2 SVGAGI (reference sequence). Trimming left V 2 bases short and J 9 bases short, with 11 bases between. The CDR3 contains 12 residues. The CDR3 coding sequence is TGTGCCAGCAGTTACGAGGGTCCGGGGCAGTACTTC. It encodes CASSYEGPGQYF.

This clonotype has just a few counts. A read error may produce the germline difference seen at one junction end. The V call is TRBV7-2, the J call TRBJ2-4, with a weak D call TRBD1 (5 bases). Germline loops: CDR1 SGHTA, CDR2 FQGNSA. The CDR3 has 14 residues. For the CDR3, the DNA is TGTGTCAGCAGCGTAGACAGAGCCAAAAACATTCAGTACTTC. Amino acids: CVSSVDRAKNIQYF. Drawing the rest from reference TRBV7-2 and TRBJ2-4, the complete variable domain is GAGVSQSPSNKVTEKGKDVELRCDPISGHTALYWYRQSLGQGLEFLIYFQGNSAPDKSGLPSDRFSAERTGGSVSTLTIQRTQQEDSAVYLCVSSVDRAKNIQYFGAGTRLSVL.

This clonotype was seen a few times. The chain has TRBV28 and TRBJ1-4; possibly TRBD1 for D (5 bases). The germline CDR1 and CDR2 sequences are MDHEN and SYDVKM. The CDR3 loop spans 14 amino acids. Deletions cut 6 bases from V and 3 bases from J, with 11 bases between. CDR3 bases: TGTGCCAGCAGCGGGACGGTTCCTAATGAAAAACTGTTTTTT. Translation gives CASSGTVPNEKLFF.

Comments on this clonotype: It may be a read error: a sequence one base away is much more abundant. The rearrangement links TRBV28 to TRBJ2-7; TRBD2 matches 11 bases. V gave up 2 bases and J gave up 4 bases; unmatched junction bases: 13. CDR1 and CDR2 (germline): MDHEN, SYDVKM. The CDR3 spans 18 residues. CDR3: CASSLPLVTSGVVYEQYF. CDR3 DNA: TGTGCCAGCAGTTTACCCCTTGTGACTAGCGGGGTGGTTTACGAGCAGTACTTC. Based on the CDR3 plus reference TRBV28 and TRBJ2-7, the full variable domain is DVKVTQSSRYLVKRTGEKVFLECVQDMDHENMFWYRQDPGLGLRLIYFSYDVKMKEKGDIPEGYSVSREKKERFSLILESASTNQTSMYLCASSLPLVTSGVVYEQYFGPGTRLTVT.

The chain employs TRBV6-6 and TRBJ2-1, with 7 bases aligning to TRBD2. V lost 8 bases to trimming and J lost 8 bases; unmatched junction nucleotides: 6. This CDR3 contains 12 residues. Germline V lookup: CDR1 MNHNY, CDR2 SVGAGI (reference sequence). Here the CDR3 DNA reads TGTGCCAGCCGGGGGGAGAAGGATGAGCAGTTCTTC. Residues: CASRGEKDEQFF.

This clonotype was seen a few times. The chain uses TRBV15 and TRBJ2-2; D may match TRBD1 or TRBD2 (5 bases each). The germline V gene has CDR1 LNHNV and CDR2 YYDKDF (reference sequence). Trimming took off 3 bases at V and 5 bases at J, with 10 bases between the two ends. The CDR3 loop spans 14 amino acids. The CDR3 DNA reads TGTGCCACCAGCAGTGGCAGGGAGACCGGGGAGCTGTTTTTT. It translates to CATSSGRETGELFF. The variable domain in full, completed from reference TRBV15 and TRBJ2-2, reads DAMVIQNPRYQVTQFGKPVTLSCSQTLNHNVMYWYQQKSSQAPKLLFHYYDKDFNNEADTPDNFQSRRPNTSFCFLDIRSPGLGDTAMYLCATSSGRETGELFFGEGSRLTVL.